Listed below are T cell receptor beta chains from one sample, sequenced in a study of cytomegalovirus exposure and HLA in healthy donors. Profiled with immunoSEQ multiplex PCR; TCRdb holds only in-frame clones, not every one. Of about 120,000 clones in the sample, around 72% were seen once. The sample was PBMCs. The receptors shown here come from a young man in good health and CMV-seronegative. CDR3s include the opening cysteine and the closing phenylalanine or tryptophan. Each record gives: V gene, clone size, D gene, J gene, CDR3 protein, CDR3 DNA. A D gene is named only where the DNA matches it firmly. Only part of the rows carry a size: once, few, many, or a class if the clone is expanded.

TRBV28,-,-,TRBJ2-1,CASSLSGIHNEQFF,TGTGCCAGCAGTTTATCGGGGATTCACAATGAGCAGTTCTTC
TRBV27,once,-,TRBJ1-1,CASRGGCTEAFF,TGTGCCAGTAGGGGGGGGTGCACTGAAGCTTTCTTT
TRBV28,-,-,TRBJ1-2,CASSLLGAGYGYTF,TGTGCCAGCAGTTTATTGGGGGCAGGCTATGGCTACACCTTC
TRBV11-2,-,-,TRBJ1-4,CASSLNYGNEKLFF,TGTGCCAGCAGCTTAAATTACGGTAATGAAAAACTGTTTTTT
TRBV11-3,-,-,TRBJ2-7,CASSPQDRSHEQYF,TGTGCCAGCAGCCCGCAAGACAGGTCCCACGAGCAGTACTTC
TRBV7-2,-,TRBD2,TRBJ2-7,CASSLAHGGAFYEQYF,TGTGCCAGCAGCTTAGCTCACGGGGGGGCTTTCTACGAGCAGTACTTC
TRBV5-1,few,-,TRBJ1-3,CASRGSDFLGNTIYF,TGCGCCAGCAGAGGCTCGGACTTCCTTGGAAACACCATATATTTT
TRBV9,-,-,TRBJ1-1,CASSVGGDTEAFF,TGTGCCAGCAGCGTAGGAGGTGACACTGAAGCTTTCTTT
TRBV10-2,-,-,TRBJ2-6,CASRSSGANVLTF,TGCGCCAGCAGGTCATCTGGGGCCAACGTCCTGACTTTC
TRBV6-5,-,-,TRBJ1-6,CASSLRPGKSPLHF,TGTGCCAGCAGCCTACGTCCAGGGAAATCACCCCTCCACTTT
TRBV11-3,-,-,TRBJ2-3,CASSLDSSSTDTQYF,TGTGCCAGCAGCTTAGATTCATCCAGCACAGATACGCAGTATTTT
TRBV10-3,-,-,TRBJ1-1,CAISAETGMNTEAFF,TGTGCCATCAGTGCCGAAACAGGTATGAACACTGAAGCTTTCTTT
TRBV19,-,-,TRBJ1-4,CASSMVGDEKLFF,TGTGCCAGTAGTATGGTAGGGGATGAAAAACTGTTTTTT
TRBV4-1,-,TRBD1,TRBJ2-1,CASSAKTGGSDNEQFF,TGCGCCAGTAGCGCTAAGACAGGGGGCTCCGACAATGAGCAGTTCTTC
TRBV5-1,-,TRBD1,TRBJ2-3,CASVDRGSTDTQYF,TGCGCCAGTGTCGACAGGGGAAGCACAGATACGCAGTATTTT
TRBV7-2,-,-,TRBJ1-3,CASSLDRPSGNTIYF,TGTGCCAGCAGCTTGGACAGACCCTCTGGAAACACCATATATTTT
TRBV5-5,-,TRBD1,TRBJ2-7,CASSRLPGQGTYEQYF,TGTGCCAGCAGCCGCCTACCGGGACAGGGGACCTACGAGCAGTACTTC
TRBV10-3,once,TRBD1,TRBJ1-2,CAISVGQGSYGYTF,TGTGCCATCAGTGTCGGACAGGGGTCGTATGGCTACACCTTC
TRBV4-1,few,-,TRBJ2-1,CASSQITGKKREQFF,TGCGCCAGCAGCCAAATCACCGGGAAAAAGCGGGAGCAGTTCTTC
TRBV6-1,-,-,TRBJ2-1,CASSLQRTSYNEQFF,TGTGCCAGCAGTTTGCAGCGGACTTCCTACAATGAGCAGTTCTTC
TRBV28,-,TRBD2,TRBJ2-4,CASSPWGAGDIQYF,TGTGCCAGCAGTCCCTGGGGTGCGGGGGACATTCAGTACTTC
TRBV7-9,-,TRBD2,TRBJ2-7,CASSLLSPSGGDYEQYF,TGTGCCAGCAGCTTATTGAGTCCGAGCGGGGGGGACTACGAGCAGTACTTC